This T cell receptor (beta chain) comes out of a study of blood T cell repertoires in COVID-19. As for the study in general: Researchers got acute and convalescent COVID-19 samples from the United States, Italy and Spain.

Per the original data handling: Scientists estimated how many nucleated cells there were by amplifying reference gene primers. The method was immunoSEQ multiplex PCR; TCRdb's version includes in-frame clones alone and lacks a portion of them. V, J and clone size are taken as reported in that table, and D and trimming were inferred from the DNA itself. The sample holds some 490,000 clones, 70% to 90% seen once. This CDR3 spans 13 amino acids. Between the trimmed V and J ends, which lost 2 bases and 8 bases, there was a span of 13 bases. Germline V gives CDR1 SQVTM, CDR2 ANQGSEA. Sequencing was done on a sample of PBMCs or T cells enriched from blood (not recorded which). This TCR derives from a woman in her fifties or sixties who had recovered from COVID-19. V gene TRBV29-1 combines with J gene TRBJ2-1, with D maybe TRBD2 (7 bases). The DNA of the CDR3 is TGCAGCGTTGAAAAGGGGGGGAGGGATGAGCAGTTCTTC. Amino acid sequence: CSVEKGGRDEQFF.